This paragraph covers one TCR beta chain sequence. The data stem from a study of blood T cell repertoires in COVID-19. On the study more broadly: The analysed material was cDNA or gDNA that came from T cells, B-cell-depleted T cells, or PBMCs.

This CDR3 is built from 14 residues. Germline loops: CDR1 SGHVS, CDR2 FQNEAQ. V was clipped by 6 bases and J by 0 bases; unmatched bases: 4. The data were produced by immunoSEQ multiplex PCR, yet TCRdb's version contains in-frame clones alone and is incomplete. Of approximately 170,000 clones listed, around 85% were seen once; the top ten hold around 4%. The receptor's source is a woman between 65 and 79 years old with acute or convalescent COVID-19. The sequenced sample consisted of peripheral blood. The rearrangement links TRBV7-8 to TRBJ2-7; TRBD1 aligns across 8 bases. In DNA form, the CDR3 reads TGTGCCAGCAGTCGGGACAGGAGCTCCTACGAGCAGTACTTC. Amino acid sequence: CASSRDRSSYEQYF.